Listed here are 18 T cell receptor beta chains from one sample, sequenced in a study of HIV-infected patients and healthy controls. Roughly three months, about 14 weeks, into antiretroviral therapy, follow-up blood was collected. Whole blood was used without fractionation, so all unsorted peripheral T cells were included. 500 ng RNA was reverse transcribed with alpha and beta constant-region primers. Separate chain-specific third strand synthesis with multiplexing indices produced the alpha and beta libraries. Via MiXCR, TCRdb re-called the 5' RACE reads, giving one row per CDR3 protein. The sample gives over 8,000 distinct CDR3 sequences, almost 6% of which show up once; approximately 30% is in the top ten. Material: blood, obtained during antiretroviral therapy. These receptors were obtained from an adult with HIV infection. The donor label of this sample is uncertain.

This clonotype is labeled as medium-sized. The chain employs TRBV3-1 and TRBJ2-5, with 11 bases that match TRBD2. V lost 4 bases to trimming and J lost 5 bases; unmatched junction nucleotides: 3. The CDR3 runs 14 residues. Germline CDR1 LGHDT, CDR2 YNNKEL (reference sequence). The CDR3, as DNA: TGTGCCAGCAGCCTACTAGCGGGGGAGGAGACCCAGTACTTC. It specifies CASSLLAGEETQYF.

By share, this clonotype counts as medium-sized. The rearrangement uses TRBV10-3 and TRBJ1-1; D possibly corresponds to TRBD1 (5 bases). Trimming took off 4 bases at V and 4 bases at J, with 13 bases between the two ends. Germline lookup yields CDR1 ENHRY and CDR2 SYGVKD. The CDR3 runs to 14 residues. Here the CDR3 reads CAISAAGLSTEAFF. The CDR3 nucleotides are TGTGCCATCAGTGCTGCGGGACTAAGCACTGAAGCTTTCTTT.

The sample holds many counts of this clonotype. The DNA of the CDR3 is TGTGCCAGCAGCCGGACAGGAAATCCCTACGAGCAGTACTTC. Protein product: CASSRTGNPYEQYF. This rearrangement joins TRBV12-3 or TRBV12-4 to TRBJ2-7; 7 positions agree with TRBD1. V shed 6 bases and J 2 bases; nucleotides not matched to a gene: 7. This CDR3 region has 14 residues.

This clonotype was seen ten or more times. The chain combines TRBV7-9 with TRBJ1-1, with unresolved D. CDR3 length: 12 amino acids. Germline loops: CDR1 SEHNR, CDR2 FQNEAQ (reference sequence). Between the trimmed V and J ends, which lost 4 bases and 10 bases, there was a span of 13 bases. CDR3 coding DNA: TGTGCCAGCAGCTCTGGATCGGAAGGAGCTTTCTTT. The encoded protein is CASSSGSEGAFF.

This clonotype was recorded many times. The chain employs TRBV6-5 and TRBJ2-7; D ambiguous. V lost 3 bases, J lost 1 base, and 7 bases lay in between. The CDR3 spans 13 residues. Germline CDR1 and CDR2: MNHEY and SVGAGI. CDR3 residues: CASSYGESYEQYF. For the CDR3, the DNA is TGTGCCAGCAGTTATGGGGAATCCTACGAGCAGTACTTC.

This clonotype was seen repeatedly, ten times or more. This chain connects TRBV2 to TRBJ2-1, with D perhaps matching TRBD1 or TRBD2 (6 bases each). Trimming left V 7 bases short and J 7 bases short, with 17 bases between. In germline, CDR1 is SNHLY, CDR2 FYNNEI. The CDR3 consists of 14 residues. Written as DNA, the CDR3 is TGTGCCAGCATGTGGGACAAAGGGGGGAATGAGCAGTTCTTC. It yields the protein CASMWDKGGNEQFF.

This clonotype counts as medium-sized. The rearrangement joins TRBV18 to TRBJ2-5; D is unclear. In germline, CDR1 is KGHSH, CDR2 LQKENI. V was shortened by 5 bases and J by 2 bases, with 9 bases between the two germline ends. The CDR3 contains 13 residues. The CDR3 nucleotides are TGTGCCAGCTCATCAACCGCTCAAGAGACCCAGTACTTC. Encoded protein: CASSSTAQETQYF.

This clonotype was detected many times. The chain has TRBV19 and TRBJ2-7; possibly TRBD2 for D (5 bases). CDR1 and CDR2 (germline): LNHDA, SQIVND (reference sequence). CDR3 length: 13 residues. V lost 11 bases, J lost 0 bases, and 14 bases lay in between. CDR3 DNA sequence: TGTGCCGCGCGGGCCCTTGACTCCTACGAGCAGTACTTC. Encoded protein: CAARALDSYEQYF.

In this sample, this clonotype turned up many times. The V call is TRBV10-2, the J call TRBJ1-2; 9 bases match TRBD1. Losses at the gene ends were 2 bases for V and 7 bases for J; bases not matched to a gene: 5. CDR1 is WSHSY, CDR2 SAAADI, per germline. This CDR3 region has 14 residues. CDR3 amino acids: CASSELDRGRGYTF. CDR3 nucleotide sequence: TGCGCCAGCAGTGAGCTGGACAGGGGACGTGGCTACACCTTC.

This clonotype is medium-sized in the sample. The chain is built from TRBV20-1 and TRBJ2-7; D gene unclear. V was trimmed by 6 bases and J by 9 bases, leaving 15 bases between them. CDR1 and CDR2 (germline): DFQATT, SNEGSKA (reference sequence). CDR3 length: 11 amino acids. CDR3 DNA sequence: TGCAGTGCCTCCCGGGCCGCCGGGCAGTACTTC. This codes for CSASRAAGQYF.

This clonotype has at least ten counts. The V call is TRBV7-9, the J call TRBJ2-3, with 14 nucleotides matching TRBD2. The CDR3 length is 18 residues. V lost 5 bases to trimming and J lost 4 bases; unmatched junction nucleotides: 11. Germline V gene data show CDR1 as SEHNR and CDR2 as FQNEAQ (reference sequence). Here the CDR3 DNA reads TGTGCCAGCAGCGACGCCACCGGGACTAGCGGGGGCCCAGATACGCAGTATTTT. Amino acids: CASSDATGTSGGPDTQYF.

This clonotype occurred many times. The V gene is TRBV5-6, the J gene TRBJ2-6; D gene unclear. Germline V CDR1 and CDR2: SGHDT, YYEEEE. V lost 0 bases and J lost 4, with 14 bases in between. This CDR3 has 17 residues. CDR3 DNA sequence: TGTGCCAGCAGCTTGGTTGGTGTGCCCCGAGGGGCCAACGTCCTGACTTTC. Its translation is CASSLVGVPRGANVLTF.

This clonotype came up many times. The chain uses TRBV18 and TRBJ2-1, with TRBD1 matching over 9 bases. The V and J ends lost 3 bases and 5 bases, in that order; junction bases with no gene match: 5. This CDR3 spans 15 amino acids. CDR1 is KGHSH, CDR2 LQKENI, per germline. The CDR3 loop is CASSPTGGPDNEQFF. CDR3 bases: TGTGCCAGCTCACCCACAGGGGGCCCCGACAATGAGCAGTTCTTC.

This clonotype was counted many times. The CDR3 spells CASSANLAGGSGANVLTF. As DNA, the CDR3 is TGTGCCAGCAGTGCTAACCTAGCGGGGGGCTCTGGGGCCAACGTCCTGACTTTC. The rearrangement uses TRBV6-1 and TRBJ2-6; TRBD2 aligns across 11 bases. J was trimmed by 0 bases and V by 4 bases; bases with no gene match: 5. The CDR3 extends over 18 amino acids. The V gene's germline CDR1 is MNHNS and CDR2 SASEGT.

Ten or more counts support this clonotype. The CDR3 DNA is TGCGCCAGCAGCTTCGGGACTAGCGGGAACACCGGGGAGCTGTTTTTT. This sequence encodes CASSFGTSGNTGELFF. V is TRBV5-1 and J is TRBJ2-2; 11 bases are shared with TRBD2. The CDR3 sequence is 16 residues long. Germline trimming cut 2 bases from V and 1 base from J; bases unmatched to any gene: 1. CDR1 SGHRS and CDR2 YFSETQ come from the germline V gene.

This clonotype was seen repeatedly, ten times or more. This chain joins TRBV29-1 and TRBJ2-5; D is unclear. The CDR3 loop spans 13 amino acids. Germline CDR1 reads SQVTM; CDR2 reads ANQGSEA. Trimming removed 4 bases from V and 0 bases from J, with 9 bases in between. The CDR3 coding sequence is TGCAGCGTTGGCAGGTCCCACCAAGAGACCCAGTACTTC. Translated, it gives CSVGRSHQETQYF.

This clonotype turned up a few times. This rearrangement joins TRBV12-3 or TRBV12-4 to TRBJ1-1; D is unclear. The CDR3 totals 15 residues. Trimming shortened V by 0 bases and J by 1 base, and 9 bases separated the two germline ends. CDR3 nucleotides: TGTGCCAGCAGTTTAGCAGGACTGCGGAACACTGAAGCTTTCTTT. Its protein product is CASSLAGLRNTEAFF.

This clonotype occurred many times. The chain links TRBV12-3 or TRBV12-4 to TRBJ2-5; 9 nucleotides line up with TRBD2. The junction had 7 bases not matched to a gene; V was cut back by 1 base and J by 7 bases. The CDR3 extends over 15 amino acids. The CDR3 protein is CASSLVASGARTQYF. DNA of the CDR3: TGTGCCAGCAGTTTAGTGGCTAGCGGGGCTAGGACCCAGTACTTC.